This is a list of T cell receptor beta chains from one sample in a study of early T cells in non-severe SARS-CoV-2 infection. A single record per CDR3 protein comes from TCRdb applying MiXCR to the 5' RACE reads. This table has around 83,000 distinct CDR3 sequences, 10% appearing once. Here the sequenced sample was whole blood, taken at baseline. The receptors stem from an adult who was a healthcare worker with PCR-confirmed SARS-CoV-2 infection or an uninfected control (not recorded which). Both conserved end residues are part of each CDR3. A D gene is named only where the DNA matches it firmly. A clone size is listed for some rows: how often the clone was seen (once, few, many), or a class if it is expanded.

d_gene	j_gene	abundance	v_gene	CDR3aa	CDR3nt
-	TRBJ1-1	-	TRBV28	CASCSTVVGTEAFF	TGTGCCAGCTGTTCTACGGTAGTGGGCACTGAAGCTTTCTTT
-	TRBJ1-1	-	TRBV28	CASSLWGGNTEAFF	TGTGCCAGCAGTTTATGGGGGGGGAACACTGAAGCTTTCTTT
-	TRBJ2-5	few	TRBV10-3	CAISESTVGKTQYF	TGTGCCATCAGTGAGTCGACGGTAGGGAAGACCCAGTACTTC
-	TRBJ2-7	-	TRBV10-3	CAISEIVYEQYF	TGTGCCATCAGTGAAATCGTCTACGAGCAGTACTTC
-	TRBJ2-7	few	TRBV5-1	CASSFGTGRDEQYF	TGCGCCAGCAGCTTCGGGACTGGGCGAGACGAGCAGTACTTC
TRBD1	TRBJ1-6	few	TRBV15	CATSRGQANSPLHF	TGTGCCACCAGCAGGGGACAGGCAAATTCACCCCTCCACTTT
-	TRBJ2-3	-	TRBV20-1	CSAWGQLYSGKSTDTQYF	TGCAGTGCCTGGGGACAGCTTTATAGCGGCAAAAGCACAGATACGCAGTATTTT
-	TRBJ1-2	many	TRBV3-1	CASSLLGTPHGYTF	TGTGCCAGCAGCCTTCTTGGGACTCCCCATGGCTACACCTTC
-	TRBJ2-5	few	TRBV12-3/TRBV12-4	CASSLPTGFQETQYF	TGTGCCAGCAGTTTACCGACGGGGTTCCAAGAGACCCAGTACTTC
TRBD2	TRBJ2-7	-	TRBV12-3/TRBV12-4	CASGTGLADSYEQYF	TGTGCCAGCGGAACGGGTCTAGCGGACTCCTACGAGCAGTACTTC
-	TRBJ2-5	few	TRBV29-1	CSVAQLGGETQYF	TGCAGCGTTGCCCAACTAGGTGGAGAGACCCAGTACTTC
-	TRBJ1-5	-	TRBV6-1	CASSVAGFSNQPQHF	TGTGCCAGCAGTGTAGCGGGATTTAGCAATCAGCCCCAGCATTTT
-	TRBJ2-5	many	TRBV20-1	CSARAIGAGETQYF	TGCAGTGCTAGGGCGATCGGGGCGGGAGAGACCCAGTACTTC
-	TRBJ2-7	many	TRBV28	CASWSSRTSYEQYF	TGTGCCAGCTGGTCTAGCCGGACGTCCTACGAGCAGTACTTC
-	TRBJ1-1	many	TRBV12-3/TRBV12-4	CASSLEMNTEAFF	TGTGCCAGCAGTTTGGAGATGAACACTGAAGCTTTCTTT
-	TRBJ1-1	-	TRBV5-1	CASSLVGGMNTEAFF	TGCGCCAGCAGCTTGGTGGGGGGCATGAACACTGAAGCTTTCTTT